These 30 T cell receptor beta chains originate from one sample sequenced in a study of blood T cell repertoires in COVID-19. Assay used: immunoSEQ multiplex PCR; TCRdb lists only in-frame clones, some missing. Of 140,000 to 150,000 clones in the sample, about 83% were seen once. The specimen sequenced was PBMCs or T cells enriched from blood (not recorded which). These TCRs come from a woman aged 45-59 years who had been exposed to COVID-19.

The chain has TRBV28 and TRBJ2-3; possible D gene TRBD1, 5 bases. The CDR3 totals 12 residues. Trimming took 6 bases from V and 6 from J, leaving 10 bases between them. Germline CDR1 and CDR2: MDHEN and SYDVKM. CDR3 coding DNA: TGTGCCAGCAGAGGTGGGGCCGATACGCAGTATTTT. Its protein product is CASRGGADTQYF.

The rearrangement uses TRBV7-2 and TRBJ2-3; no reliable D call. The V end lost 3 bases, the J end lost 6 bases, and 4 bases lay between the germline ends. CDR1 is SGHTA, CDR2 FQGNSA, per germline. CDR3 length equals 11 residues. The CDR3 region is CASSFPDTQYF. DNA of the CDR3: TGTGCCAGCAGCTTCCCGGATACGCAGTATTTT.

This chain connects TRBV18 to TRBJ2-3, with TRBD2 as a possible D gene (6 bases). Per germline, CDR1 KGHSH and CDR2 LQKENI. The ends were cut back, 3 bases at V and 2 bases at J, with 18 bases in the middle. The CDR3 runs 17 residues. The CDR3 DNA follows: TGTGCCAGCTCACCCCTCAGTCGGCGGGGAAACACAGATACGCAGTATTTT. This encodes CASSPLSRRGNTDTQYF. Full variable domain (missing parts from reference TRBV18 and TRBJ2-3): NAGVMQNPRHLVRRRGQEARLRCSPMKGHSHVYWYRQLPEEGLKFMVYLQKENIIDESGMPKERFSAEFPKEGPSILRIQQVVRGDSAAYFCASSPLSRRGNTDTQYFGPGTRLTVL.

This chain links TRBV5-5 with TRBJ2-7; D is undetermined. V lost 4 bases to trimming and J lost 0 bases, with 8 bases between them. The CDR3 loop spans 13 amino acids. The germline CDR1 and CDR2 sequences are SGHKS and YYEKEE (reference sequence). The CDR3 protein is CASSPVSSYEQYF. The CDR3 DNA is TGTGCCAGCAGCCCGGTGAGCTCCTACGAGCAGTACTTC.

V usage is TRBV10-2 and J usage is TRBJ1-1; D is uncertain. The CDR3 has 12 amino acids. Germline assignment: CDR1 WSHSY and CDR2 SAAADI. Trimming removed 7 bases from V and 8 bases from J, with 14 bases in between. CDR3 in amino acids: CASTSGVTEAFF. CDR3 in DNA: TGCGCCAGCACATCGGGTGTAACGGAAGCTTTCTTT.

The CDR3 region is CATSDSPGNEQFF. The CDR3 nucleotides are TGTGCCACCAGTGACTCTCCAGGGAATGAGCAGTTCTTC. The chain has TRBV24-1 and TRBJ2-1; possible D gene TRBD1, 5 bases. This CDR3 comprises 13 residues. Germline V gives CDR1 KGHDR, CDR2 SFDVKD. The V gene lost 4 bases and the J gene lost 7 bases, with 10 bases spanning the gap.

The CDR3 is CASSFAGYNEQFF. DNA of the CDR3: TGTGCCAGCAGTTTTGCAGGGTACAATGAGCAGTTCTTC. The genes are TRBV12-3 or TRBV12-4 and TRBJ2-1; D possibly corresponds to TRBD1 (5 bases). V lost 3 bases and J lost 4, with 7 bases in between. The CDR3 is made up of 13 amino acids.

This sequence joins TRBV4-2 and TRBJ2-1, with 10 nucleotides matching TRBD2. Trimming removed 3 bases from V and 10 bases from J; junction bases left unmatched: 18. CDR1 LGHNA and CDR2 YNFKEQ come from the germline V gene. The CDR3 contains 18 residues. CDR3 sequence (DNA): TGTGCCAGCAGCCACCCGAGAGCGGGGGGGCCCGATGGGAACGAGCAGTTCTTC. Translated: CASSHPRAGGPDGNEQFF.

The CDR3 sequence is CASSSQLQGVLGEQYF. CDR3 DNA sequence: TGCGCCAGCAGCTCGCAGTTACAGGGGGTCTTGGGCGAGCAGTACTTC. The chain uses TRBV5-1 and TRBJ2-7; TRBD1 matches 8 bases. Germline CDR1 and CDR2: SGHRS and YFSETQ. J lost 6 bases, V lost 3 bases, and 14 bases had no gene match. The CDR3 covers 16 residues.

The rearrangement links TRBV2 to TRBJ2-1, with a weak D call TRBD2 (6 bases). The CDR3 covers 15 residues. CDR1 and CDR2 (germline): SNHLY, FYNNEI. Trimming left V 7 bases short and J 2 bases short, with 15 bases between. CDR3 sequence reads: CASTVSGFAYNEQFF. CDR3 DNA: TGTGCCAGCACGGTTAGCGGCTTTGCCTACAATGAGCAGTTCTTC. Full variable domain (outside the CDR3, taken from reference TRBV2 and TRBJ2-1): EPEVTQTPSHQVTQMGQEVILRCVPISNHLYFYWYRQILGQKVEFLVSFYNNEISEKSEIFDDQFSVERPDGSNFTLKIRSTKLEDSAMYFCASTVSGFAYNEQFFGPGTRLTVL.

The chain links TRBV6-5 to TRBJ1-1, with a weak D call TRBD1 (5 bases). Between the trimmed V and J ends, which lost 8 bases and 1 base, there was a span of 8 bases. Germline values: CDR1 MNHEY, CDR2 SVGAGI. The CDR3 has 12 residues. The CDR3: CASETANTEAFF. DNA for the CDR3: TGTGCCAGCGAGACAGCGAACACTGAAGCTTTCTTT.

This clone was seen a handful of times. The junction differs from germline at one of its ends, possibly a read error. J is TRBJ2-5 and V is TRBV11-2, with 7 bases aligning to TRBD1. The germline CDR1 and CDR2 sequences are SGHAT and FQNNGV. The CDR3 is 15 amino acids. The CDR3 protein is CASSIDRVEVGTQYF. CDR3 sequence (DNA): TGTGCCAGCAGCATAGACAGGGTCGAGGTAGGGACCCAGTACTTC.

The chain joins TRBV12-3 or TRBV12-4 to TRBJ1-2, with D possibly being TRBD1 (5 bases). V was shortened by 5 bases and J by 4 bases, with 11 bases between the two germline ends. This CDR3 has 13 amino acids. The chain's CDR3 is CASSPDTSYGYTF. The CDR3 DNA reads TGTGCCAGCAGTCCGGACACAAGCTATGGCTACACCTTC.

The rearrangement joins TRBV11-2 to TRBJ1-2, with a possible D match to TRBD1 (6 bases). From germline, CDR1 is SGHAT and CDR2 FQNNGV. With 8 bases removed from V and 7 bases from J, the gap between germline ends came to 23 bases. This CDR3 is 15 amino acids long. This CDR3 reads CASRDPQRGAGGYTF. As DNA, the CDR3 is TGTGCCAGCCGAGACCCCCAACGGGGGGCGGGTGGCTACACCTTC. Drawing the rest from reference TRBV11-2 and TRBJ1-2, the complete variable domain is EAGVAQSPRYKIIEKRQSVAFWCNPISGHATLYWYQQILGQGPKLLIQFQNNGVVDDSQLPKDRFSAERLKGVDSTLKIQPAKLEDSAVYLCASRDPQRGAGGYTFGSGTRLTVV.

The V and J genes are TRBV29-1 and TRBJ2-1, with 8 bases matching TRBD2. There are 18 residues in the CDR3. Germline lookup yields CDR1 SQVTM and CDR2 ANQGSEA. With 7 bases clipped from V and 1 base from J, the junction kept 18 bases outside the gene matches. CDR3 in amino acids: CSARSSSGPTGSYNEQFF. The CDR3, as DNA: TGCAGCGCCAGGTCGTCTAGCGGGCCTACAGGGTCCTACAATGAGCAGTTCTTC.

The CDR3 DNA is TGTGCCAGCTCACCCGTCAGGGGGCTGGCCCAAGAGACCCAGTACTTC. Amino acid sequence: CASSPVRGLAQETQYF. The chain joins TRBV18 to TRBJ2-5, with TRBD1 identical over 8 bases. CDR3 length equals 16 residues. With 3 bases clipped from V and 1 base from J, the junction kept 7 bases outside the gene matches. CDR1 is KGHSH, CDR2 LQKENI, per germline.

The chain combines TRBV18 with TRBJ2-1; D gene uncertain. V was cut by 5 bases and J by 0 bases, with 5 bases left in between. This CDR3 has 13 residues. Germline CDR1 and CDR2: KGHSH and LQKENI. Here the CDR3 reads CASSTSSYNEQFF. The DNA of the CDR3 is TGTGCCAGCTCAACGAGCTCCTACAATGAGCAGTTCTTC.

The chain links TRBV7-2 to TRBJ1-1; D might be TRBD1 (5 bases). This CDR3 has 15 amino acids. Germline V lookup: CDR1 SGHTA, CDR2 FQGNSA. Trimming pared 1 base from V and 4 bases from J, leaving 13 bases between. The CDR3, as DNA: TGTGCCAGCAGCTTAGACTCTCCAGGGATCACTGAAGCTTTCTTT. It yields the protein CASSLDSPGITEAFF.

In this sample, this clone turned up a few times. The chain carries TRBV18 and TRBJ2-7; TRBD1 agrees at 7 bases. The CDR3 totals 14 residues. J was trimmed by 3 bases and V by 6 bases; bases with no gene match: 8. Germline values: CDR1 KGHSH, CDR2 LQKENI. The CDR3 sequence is CASSQGQSNYEQYF. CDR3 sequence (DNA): TGTGCCAGCTCCCAGGGACAGAGCAACTACGAGCAGTACTTC.

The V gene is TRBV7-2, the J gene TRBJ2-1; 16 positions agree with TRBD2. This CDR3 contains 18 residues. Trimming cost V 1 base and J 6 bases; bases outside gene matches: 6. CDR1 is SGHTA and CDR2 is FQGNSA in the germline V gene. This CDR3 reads CASSLVGTSGGAPNEQFF. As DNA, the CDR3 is TGTGCCAGCAGCTTAGTTGGGACTAGCGGGGGGGCCCCCAATGAGCAGTTCTTC. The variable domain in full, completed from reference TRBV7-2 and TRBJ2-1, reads GAGVSQSPSNKVTEKGKDVELRCDPISGHTALYWYRQSLGQGLEFLIYFQGNSAPDKSGLPSDRFSAERTGGSVSTLTIQRTQQEDSAVYLCASSLVGTSGGAPNEQFFGPGTRLTVL.

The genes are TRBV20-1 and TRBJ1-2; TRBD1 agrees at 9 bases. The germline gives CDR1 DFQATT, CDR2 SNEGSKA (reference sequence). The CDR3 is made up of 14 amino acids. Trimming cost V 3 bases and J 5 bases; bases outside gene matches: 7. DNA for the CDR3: TGCAGTGCTAGTGGGGACAGGGTTAGGTATGGCTACACCTTC. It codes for CSASGDRVRYGYTF.

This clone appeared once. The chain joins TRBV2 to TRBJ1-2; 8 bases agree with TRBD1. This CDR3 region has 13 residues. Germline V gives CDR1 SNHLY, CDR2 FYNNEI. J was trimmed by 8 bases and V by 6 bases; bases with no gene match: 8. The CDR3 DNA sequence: TGTGCCAGCAGCCCCGGACAGGGCCGAGGCTACACCTTC. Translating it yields CASSPGQGRGYTF.

The CDR3 loop is CASSPPGWDTEAFF. The CDR3 DNA follows: TGTGCCAGCTCACCTCCCGGGTGGGACACTGAAGCTTTCTTT. V and J are TRBV18 and TRBJ1-1; no clear D gene. V was shortened by 3 bases and J by 3 bases, with 11 bases between the two germline ends. The CDR3 runs 14 residues. Germline loops: CDR1 KGHSH, CDR2 LQKENI.

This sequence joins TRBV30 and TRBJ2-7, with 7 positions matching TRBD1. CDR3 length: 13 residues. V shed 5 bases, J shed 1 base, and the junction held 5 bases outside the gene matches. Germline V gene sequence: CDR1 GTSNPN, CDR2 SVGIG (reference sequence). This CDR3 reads CAWGRQGSYEQYF. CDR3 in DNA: TGTGCCTGGGGAAGACAGGGTTCCTACGAGCAGTACTTC. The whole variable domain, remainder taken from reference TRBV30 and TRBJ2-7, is SQTIHQWPATLVQPVGSPLSLECTVEGTSNPNLYWYRQAAGRGLQLLFYSVGIGQISSEVPQNLSASRPQDRQFILSSKKLLLSDSGFYLCAWGRQGSYEQYFGPGTRLTVT.

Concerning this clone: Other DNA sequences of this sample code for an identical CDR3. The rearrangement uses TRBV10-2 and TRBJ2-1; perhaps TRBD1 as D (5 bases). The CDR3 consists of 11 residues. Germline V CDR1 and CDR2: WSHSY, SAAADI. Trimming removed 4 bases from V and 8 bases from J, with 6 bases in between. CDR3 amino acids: CASSGGDEQFF. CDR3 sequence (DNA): TGCGCCAGCAGTGGGGGCGATGAGCAGTTCTTC.

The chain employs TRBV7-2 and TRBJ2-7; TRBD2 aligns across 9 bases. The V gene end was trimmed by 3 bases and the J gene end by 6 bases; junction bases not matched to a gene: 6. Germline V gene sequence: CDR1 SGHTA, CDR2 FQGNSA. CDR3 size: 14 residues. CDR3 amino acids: CASSFAREGSEQYF. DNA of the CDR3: TGTGCCAGCAGCTTTGCGCGGGAGGGTAGCGAGCAGTACTTC.

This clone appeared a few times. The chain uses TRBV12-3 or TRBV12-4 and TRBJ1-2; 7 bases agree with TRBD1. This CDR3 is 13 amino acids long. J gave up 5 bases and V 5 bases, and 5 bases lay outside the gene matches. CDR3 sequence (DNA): TGTGCCAGCAGTATGGACAGGATTTATGGCTACACCTTC. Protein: CASSMDRIYGYTF.

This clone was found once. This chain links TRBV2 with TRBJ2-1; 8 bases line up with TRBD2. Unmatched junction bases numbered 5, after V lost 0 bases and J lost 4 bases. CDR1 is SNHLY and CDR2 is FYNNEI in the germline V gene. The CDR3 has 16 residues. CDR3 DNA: TGTGCCAGCAGTGAAGCTTCTAGCGGGCCGTACAATGAGCAGTTCTTC. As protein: CASSEASSGPYNEQFF.

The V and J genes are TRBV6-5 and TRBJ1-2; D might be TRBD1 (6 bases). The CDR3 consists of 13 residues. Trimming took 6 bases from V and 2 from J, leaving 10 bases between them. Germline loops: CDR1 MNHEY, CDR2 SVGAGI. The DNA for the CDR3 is TGTGCCAGCAGCCAAGACAGGAACTATGGCTACACCTTC. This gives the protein CASSQDRNYGYTF.

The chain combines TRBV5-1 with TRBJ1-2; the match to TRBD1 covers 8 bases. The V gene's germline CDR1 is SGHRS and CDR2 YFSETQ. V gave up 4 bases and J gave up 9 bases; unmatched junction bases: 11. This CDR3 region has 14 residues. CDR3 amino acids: CASSVLQGVDRYTF. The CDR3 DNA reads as TGCGCCAGCAGCGTTTTACAGGGGGTTGATCGCTACACCTTC.